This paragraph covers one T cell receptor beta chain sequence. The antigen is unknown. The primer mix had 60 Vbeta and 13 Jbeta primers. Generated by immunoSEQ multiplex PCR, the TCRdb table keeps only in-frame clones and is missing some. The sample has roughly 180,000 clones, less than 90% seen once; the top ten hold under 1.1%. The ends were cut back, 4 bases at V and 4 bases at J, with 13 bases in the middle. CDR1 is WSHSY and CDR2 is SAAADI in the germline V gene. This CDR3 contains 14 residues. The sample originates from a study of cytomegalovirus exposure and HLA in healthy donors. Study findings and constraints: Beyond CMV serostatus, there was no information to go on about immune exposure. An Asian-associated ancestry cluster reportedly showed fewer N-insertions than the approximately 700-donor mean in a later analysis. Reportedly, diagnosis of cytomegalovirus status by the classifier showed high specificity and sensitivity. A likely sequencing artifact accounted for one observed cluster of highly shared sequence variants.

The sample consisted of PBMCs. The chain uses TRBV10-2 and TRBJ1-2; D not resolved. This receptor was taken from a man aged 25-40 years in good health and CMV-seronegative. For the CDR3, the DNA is TGCGCCAGCAGTGTTGGAGGGTCCGGCTATGGCTACACCTTC. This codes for CASSVGGSGYGYTF.